The clone carrying this TCR beta chain was seen just once. Antigen specificity is unknown. Spiked synthetic TCR analogs estimated absolute template abundance per PCR. This table comes from immunoSEQ multiplex PCR, and its TCRdb copy is limited to in-frame clones, with some not included. The repertoire holds 50,000 or so clones, roughly four fifths seen once, with around 4.6% in the top ten. This sample is part of a study of PD-L1 blockade in urothelial cancer. About the study: Patients' atezolizumab regimen, 1,200 mg intravenously every 3 weeks, began at some point between 2014 and 2015. The authors examined blood 3 weeks (second dose) and 6 weeks after treatment start. Regarding the study as a whole: Pretreatment clonality of the blood TCR repertoire below the median was predictive of superior survival.

CDR1 is MDHEN and CDR2 is SYDVKM in the germline V gene. V lost 5 bases and J lost 1, with 16 bases in between. The CDR3 has 16 residues. This TCR was sampled from a man between 65 and 85 years old with urothelial cancer. The rearrangement uses TRBV28 and TRBJ2-3; D perhaps matches TRBD2 (5 bases). Sequencing used PBMCs, obtained around atezolizumab (anti-PD-L1) treatment. The DNA for the CDR3 is TGTGCCAGCAGTCCGGACGAGGGAGCTGGCACAGATACGCAGTATTTT. As protein: CASSPDEGAGTDTQYF.